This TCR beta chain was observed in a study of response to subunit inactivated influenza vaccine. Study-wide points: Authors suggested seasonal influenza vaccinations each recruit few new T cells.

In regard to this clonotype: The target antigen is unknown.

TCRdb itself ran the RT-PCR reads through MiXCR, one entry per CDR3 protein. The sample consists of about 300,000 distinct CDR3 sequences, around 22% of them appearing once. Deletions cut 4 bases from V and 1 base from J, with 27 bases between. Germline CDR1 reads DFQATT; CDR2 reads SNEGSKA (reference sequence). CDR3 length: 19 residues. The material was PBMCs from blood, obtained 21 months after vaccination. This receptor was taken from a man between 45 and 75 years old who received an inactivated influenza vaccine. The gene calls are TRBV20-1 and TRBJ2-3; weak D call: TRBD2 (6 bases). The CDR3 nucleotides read TGCAGTGCTATACCGGGACTCTATGTTCAATTGTTGCGCACAGATACGCAGTATTTT. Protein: CSAIPGLYVQLLRTDTQYF.